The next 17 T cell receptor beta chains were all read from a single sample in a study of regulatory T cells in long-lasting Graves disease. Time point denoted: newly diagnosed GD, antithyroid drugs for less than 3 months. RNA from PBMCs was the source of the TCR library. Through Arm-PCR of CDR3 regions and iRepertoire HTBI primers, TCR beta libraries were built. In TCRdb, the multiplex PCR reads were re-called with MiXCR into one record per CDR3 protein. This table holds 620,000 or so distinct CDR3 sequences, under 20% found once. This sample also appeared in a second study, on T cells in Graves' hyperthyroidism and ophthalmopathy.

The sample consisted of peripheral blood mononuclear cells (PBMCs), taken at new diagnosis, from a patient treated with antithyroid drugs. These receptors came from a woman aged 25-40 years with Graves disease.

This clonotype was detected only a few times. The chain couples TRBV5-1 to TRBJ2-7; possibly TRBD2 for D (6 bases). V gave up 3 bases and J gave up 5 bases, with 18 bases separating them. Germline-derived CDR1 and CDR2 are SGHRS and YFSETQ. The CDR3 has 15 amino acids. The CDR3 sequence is CASSSTGTGFDEQYF. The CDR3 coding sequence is TGCGCCAGCAGCTCTACCGGGACTGGGTTCGACGAGCAGTACTTC.

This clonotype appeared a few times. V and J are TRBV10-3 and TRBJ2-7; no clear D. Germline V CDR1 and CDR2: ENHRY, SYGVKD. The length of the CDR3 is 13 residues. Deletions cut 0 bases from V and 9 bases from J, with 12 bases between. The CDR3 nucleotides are TGTGCCATCAGTGAGTCGCAAGTTTTCGGGCAGTACTTC. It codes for CAISESQVFGQYF.

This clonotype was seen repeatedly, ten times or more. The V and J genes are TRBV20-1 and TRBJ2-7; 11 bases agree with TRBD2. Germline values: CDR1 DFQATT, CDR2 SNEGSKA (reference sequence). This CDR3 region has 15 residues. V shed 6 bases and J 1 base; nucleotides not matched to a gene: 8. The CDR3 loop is CSALPSGRKSYEQYF. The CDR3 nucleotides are TGCAGTGCCCTACCTAGCGGGAGGAAATCCTACGAGCAGTACTTC.

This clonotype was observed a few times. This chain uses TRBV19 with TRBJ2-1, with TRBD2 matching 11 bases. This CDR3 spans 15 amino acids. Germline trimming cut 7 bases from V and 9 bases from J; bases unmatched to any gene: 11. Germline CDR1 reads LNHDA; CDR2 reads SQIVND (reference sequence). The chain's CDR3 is CASNVLAGVKTEQFF. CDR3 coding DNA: TGTGCCAGTAACGTACTAGCGGGAGTGAAGACTGAGCAGTTCTTC.

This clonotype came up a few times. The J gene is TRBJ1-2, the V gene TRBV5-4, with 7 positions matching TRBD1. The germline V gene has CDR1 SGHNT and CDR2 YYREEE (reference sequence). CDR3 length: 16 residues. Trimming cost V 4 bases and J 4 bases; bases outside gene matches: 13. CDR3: CASSPGRDSTIYGYTF. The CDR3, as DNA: TGTGCCAGCAGCCCTGGCCGGGACAGTACGATCTATGGCTACACCTTC. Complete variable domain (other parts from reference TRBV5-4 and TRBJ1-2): ETGVTQSPTHLIKTRGQQVTLRCSSQSGHNTVSWYQQALGQGPQFIFQYYREEENGRGNFPPRFSGLQFPNYSSELNVNALELDDSALYLCASSPGRDSTIYGYTFGSGTRLTVV.

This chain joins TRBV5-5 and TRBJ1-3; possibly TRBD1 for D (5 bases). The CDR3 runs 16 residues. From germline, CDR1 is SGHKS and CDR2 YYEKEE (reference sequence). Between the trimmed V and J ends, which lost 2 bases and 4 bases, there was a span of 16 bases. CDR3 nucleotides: TGTGCCAGCAGCTTCGGGTCAGGGACTTCAGGAAACACCATATATTTT. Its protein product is CASSFGSGTSGNTIYF. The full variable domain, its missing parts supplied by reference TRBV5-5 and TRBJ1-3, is DAGVTQSPTHLIKTRGQQVTLRCSPISGHKSVSWYQQVLGQGPQFIFQYYEKEERGRGNFPDRFSARQFPNYSSELNVNALLLGDSALYLCASSFGSGTSGNTIYFGEGSWLTVV.

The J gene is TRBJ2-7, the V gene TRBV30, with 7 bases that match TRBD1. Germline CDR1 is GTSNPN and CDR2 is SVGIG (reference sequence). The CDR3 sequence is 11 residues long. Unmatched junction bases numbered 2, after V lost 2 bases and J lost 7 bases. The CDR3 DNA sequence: TGTGCCTGGAGTCCAGGGGGTGAGCAGTACTTC. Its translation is CAWSPGGEQYF.

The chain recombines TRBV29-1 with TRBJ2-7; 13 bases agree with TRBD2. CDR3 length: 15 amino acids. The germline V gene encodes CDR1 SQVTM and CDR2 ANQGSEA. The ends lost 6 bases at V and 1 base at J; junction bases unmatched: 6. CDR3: CSVRGLAGESYEQYF. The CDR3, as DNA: TGCAGCGTCCGAGGACTAGCGGGAGAGTCCTACGAGCAGTACTTC.

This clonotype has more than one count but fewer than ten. The CDR3 region has the DNA TGCGCCAGCAGCAGGGGACTAGCGGGTGGCGAGCAGTACTTC. It encodes CASSRGLAGGEQYF. This chain links TRBV5-1 with TRBJ2-7, with 12 nucleotides matching TRBD2. CDR3 length: 14 residues. J was trimmed by 6 bases and V by 4 bases; bases with no gene match: 5. CDR1 is SGHRS, CDR2 YFSETQ, per germline.

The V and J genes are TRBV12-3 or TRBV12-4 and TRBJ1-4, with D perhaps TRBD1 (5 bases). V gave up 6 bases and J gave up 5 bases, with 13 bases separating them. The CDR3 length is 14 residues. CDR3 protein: CASRAGHMNEKLFF. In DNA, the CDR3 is TGTGCCAGCAGGGCCGGACACATGAATGAAAAACTGTTTTTT.

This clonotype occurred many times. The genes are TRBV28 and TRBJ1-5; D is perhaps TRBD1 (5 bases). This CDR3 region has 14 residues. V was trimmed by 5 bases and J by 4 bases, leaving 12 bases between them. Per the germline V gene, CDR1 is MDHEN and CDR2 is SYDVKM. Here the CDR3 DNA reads TGTGCCAGCAGTAACCGAGGGGTTAATCAGCCCCAGCATTTT. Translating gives CASSNRGVNQPQHF.

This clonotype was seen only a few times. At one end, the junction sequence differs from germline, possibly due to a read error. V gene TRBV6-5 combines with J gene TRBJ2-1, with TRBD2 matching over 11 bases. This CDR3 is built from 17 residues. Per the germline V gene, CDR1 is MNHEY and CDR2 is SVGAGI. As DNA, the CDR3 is TGTGCCAACAGTTATCGAGGACTAGCGGGTTTCTACAATGAGCAGTTCTTC. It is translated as CANSYRGLAGFYNEQFF.

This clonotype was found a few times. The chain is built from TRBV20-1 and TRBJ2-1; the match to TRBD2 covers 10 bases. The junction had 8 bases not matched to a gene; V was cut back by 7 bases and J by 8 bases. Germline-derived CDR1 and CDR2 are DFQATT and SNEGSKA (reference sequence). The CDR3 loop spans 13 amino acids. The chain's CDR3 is CSGWLAGAHEQFF. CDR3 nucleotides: TGCAGTGGTTGGCTAGCGGGAGCCCATGAGCAGTTCTTC.

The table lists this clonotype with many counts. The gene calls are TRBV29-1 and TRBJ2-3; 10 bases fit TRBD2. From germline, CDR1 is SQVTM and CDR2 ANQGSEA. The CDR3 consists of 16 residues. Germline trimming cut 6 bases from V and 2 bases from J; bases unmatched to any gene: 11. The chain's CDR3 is CSVHPGTSVITDTQYF. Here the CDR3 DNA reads TGCAGCGTCCACCCCGGGACTAGCGTAATCACAGATACGCAGTATTTT.

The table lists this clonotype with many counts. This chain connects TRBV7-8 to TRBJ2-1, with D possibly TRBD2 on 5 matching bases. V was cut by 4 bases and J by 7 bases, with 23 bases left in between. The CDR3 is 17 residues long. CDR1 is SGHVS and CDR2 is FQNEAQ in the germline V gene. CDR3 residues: CASSSNLLGSIRNEQFF. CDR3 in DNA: TGTGCCAGCAGCTCCAACCTACTAGGCTCTATAAGGAATGAGCAGTTCTTC.

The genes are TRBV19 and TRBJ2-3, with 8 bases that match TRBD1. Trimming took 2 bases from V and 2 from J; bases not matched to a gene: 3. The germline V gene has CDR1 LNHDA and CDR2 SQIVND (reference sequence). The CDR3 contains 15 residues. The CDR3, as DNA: TGTGCCAGTAGTATAACAGGGGGTCTCACAGATACGCAGTATTTT. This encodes CASSITGGLTDTQYF.

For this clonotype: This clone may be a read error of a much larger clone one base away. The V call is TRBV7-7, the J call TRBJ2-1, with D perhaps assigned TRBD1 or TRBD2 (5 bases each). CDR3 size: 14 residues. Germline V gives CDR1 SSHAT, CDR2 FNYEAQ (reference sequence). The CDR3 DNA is TGTGCTAGCAGCTTCCAGACAAGCGGACACGAGCAGTTCTTC. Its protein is CASSFQTSGHEQFF.